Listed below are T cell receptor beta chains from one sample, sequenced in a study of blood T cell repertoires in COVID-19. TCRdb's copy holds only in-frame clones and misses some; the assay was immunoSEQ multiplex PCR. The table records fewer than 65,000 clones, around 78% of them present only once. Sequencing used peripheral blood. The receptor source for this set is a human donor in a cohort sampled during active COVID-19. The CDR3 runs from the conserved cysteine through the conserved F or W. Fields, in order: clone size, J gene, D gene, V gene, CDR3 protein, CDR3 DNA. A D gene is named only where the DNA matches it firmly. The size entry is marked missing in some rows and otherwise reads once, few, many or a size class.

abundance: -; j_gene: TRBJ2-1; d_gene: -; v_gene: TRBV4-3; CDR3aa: CASSQDLYNEQFF; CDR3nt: TGCGCCAGCAGCCAAGATCTGTACAATGAGCAGTTCTTC
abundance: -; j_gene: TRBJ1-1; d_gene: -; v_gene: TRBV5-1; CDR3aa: CASSFAGNTEAFF; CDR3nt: TGCGCCAGCAGCTTCGCGGGGAACACTGAAGCTTTCTTT
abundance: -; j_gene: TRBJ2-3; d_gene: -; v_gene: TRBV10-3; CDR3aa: CAIKGGVAPDTQYF; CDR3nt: TGTGCCATCAAAGGCGGGGTCGCACCAGATACGCAGTATTTT
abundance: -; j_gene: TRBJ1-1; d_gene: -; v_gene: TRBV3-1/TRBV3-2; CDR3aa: CASSRGRNTEAFF; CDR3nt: TGTGCCAGCAGCAGGGGGAGAAACACTGAAGCTTTCTTT
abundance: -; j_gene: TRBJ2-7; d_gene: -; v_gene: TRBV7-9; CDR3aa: CASSLAEGARKQYF; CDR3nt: TGTGCCAGCAGCTTAGCGGAGGGGGCGCGTAAGCAGTACTTC
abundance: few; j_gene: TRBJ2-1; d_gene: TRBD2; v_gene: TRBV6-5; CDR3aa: CASCGSSYNEQFF; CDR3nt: TGTGCCAGCTGCGGGAGCTCCTACAATGAGCAGTTCTTC
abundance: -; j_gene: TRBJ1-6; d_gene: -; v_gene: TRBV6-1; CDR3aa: CASSEGLRQGSYNSPLHF; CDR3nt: TGTGCCAGCAGTGAAGGATTGCGGCAGGGGTCCTATAATTCACCCCTCCACTTT
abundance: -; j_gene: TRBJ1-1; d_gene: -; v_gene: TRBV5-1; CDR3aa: CASSVLQGGTEAFF; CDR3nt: TGCGCCAGCAGCGTGTTACAGGGTGGCACTGAAGCTTTCTTT
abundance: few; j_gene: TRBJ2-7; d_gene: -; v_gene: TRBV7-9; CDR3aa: CASSLVEGPYEQYF; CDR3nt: TGTGCCAGCAGCTTAGTCGAGGGCCCATACGAGCAGTACTTC
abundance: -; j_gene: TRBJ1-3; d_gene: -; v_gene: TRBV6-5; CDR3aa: CASSSQGSGNTIYF; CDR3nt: TGTGCCAGCAGTTCCCAGGGTTCTGGAAACACCATATATTTT
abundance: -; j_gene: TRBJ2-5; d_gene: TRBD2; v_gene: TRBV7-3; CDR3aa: CASSLREGETQYF; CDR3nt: TGTGCCAGCAGCTTAAGGGAGGGAGAGACCCAGTACTTC
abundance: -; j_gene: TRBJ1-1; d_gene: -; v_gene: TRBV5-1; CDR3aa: CASSPTGGNTEAFF; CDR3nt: TGCGCCAGCAGCCCGACAGGCGGGAACACTGAAGCTTTCTTT
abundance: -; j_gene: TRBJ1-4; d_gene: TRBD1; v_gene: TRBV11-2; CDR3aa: CASSSMMGQGGEKLFF; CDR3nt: TGTGCCAGCAGCTCCATGATGGGACAGGGGGGAGAAAAACTGTTTTTT
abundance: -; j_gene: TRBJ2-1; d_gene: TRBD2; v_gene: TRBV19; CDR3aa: CASSGRAGDYNEQFF; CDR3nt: TGTGCCAGTTCTGGTCGGGCGGGGGATTACAATGAGCAGTTCTTC
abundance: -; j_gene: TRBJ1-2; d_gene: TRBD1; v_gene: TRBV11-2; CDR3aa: CASSLVGGQGNYGYTF; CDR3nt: TGTGCCAGCAGCTTAGTAGGCGGACAGGGGAACTATGGCTACACCTTC
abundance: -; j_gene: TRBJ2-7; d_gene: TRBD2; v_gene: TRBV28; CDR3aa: CASSPGTSGSYEQYF; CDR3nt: TGTGCCAGCAGTCCCGGGACTAGCGGCTCCTACGAGCAGTACTTC
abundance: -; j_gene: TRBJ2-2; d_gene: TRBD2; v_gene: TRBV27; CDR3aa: CASSFGLAGGPRGGELFF; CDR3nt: TGTGCCAGCAGTTTCGGACTAGCGGGGGGGCCGAGGGGCGGGGAGCTGTTTTTT
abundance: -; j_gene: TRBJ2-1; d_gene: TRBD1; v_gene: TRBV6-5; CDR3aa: CASRGQGWYNEQFF; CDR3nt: TGTGCCAGCAGGGGACAGGGGTGGTACAATGAGCAGTTCTTC
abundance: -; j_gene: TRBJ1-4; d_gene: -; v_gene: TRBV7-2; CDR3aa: CASSLGGFNEKLFF; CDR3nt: TGTGCCAGCAGCTTAGGCGGCTTTAATGAAAAACTGTTTTTT
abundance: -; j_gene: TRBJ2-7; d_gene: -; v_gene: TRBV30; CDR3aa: CAWSVGGGSYEQYF; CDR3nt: TGTGCCTGGAGTGTAGGGGGGGGGAGCTACGAGCAGTACTTC
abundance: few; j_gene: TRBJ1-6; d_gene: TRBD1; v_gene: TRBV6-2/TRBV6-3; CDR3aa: CASSQSTGRHSPLHF; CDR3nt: TGTGCCAGCAGTCAGTCGACAGGGAGGCATTCACCCCTCCACTTT
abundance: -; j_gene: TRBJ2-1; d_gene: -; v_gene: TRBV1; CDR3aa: CTSSPGSGGLTYNEQFF; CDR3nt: TGCACCAGCAGCCCGGGGAGCGGGGGGTTAACCTACAATGAGCAGTTCTTC
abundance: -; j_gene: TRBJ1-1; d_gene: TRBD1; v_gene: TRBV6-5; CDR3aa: CASSYGDSTEAFF; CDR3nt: TGTGCCAGCAGTTACGGGGACAGCACTGAAGCTTTCTTT
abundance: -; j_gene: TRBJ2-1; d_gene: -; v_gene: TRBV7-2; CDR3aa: CASSLGPRGSEQFF; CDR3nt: TGTGCCAGCAGCTTAGGCCCCCGGGGAAGTGAGCAGTTCTTC
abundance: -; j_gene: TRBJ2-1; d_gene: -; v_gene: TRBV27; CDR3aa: CASSQNHEQFF; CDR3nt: TGTGCCAGCAGCCAAAATCATGAGCAGTTCTTC
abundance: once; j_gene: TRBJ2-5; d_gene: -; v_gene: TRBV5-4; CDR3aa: CASSLEVGAGETQYF; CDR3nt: TGTGCCAGCAGCTTGGAGGTAGGGGCTGGGGAGACCCAGTACTTC
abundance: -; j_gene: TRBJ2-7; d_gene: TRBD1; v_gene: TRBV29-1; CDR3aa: CSAFWDSYEQYF; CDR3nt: TGCAGCGCCTTCTGGGACAGCTACGAGCAGTACTTC